The T cell receptor beta chain under discussion was sequenced for a study of T cells in Graves' hyperthyroidism and ophthalmopathy. Notes on the study in general: Blood also contained most expanded thyroid clonotypes above 0.001.

Amplified TCR beta CDR3 regions derived from RNA transcripts. The study used the HTBI primer set for a first-round RT-PCR of the TCR CDR3. Via MiXCR, TCRdb re-called the multiplex PCR reads, giving one row per CDR3 protein. Of about 400,000 distinct CDR3 sequences in the sample, around 15% were seen once. This clonotype was detected ten times or more. Its antigen is currently unknown. The TCR comes from a man in his fifties or sixties with Graves' ophthalmopathy. The sequencing sample was made of blood.

CDR3 loop: CASSLDSREGSSYNEQFF. In DNA form, the CDR3 reads TGTGCCAGCAGCTTAGATTCGAGGGAGGGCAGCTCCTACAATGAGCAGTTCTTC. The chain couples TRBV11-3 to TRBJ2-1, with 7 bases matching TRBD2. This CDR3 comprises 18 residues. Trimming took 0 bases from V and 0 from J; bases not matched to a gene: 8. From germline, CDR1 is SGHNT and CDR2 YENEEA.